The 7 T cell receptor beta chains below come from one sample, sequenced in a study of shared clonotypes between healthy human individuals. The repertoire was sequenced with immunoSEQ multiplex PCR; TCRdb's copy has only in-frame clones and lacks some. The data hold roughly 700,000 clones, with 90% observed a single time. Input material: memory CD8+ T cells from PBMCs. Subset described: CD45RO+ cells pooled with CCR7-negative TemRA cells. Receptors were obtained from a man between 18 and 29 years old in good health. Some clones in this sample may be carry-over from other donors' samples.

The chain carries TRBV7-6 and TRBJ1-1; D possibly corresponds to TRBD1 (6 bases). Germline CDR1 reads SGHVS; CDR2 reads FNYEAQ. Trimming took off 5 bases at V and 5 bases at J, with 12 bases between the two ends. The CDR3 has 13 amino acids. This chain's CDR3 is CASSPLGGTEAFF. The CDR3, as DNA: TGTGCCAGCAGCCCCCTAGGGGGGACTGAAGCTTTCTTT.

V and J are TRBV28 and TRBJ1-1; D is unclear. CDR3 length equals 14 residues. Germline lookup yields CDR1 MDHEN and CDR2 SYDVKM. V was pared by 3 bases and J by 6 bases, with 14 bases between. Here the CDR3 reads CASSFLSTAPEAFF. CDR3 nucleotides: TGTGCCAGCAGTTTCTTATCTACAGCCCCTGAAGCTTTCTTT.

This sequence joins TRBV7-9 and TRBJ1-6; weak D call: TRBD1 (6 bases). With 7 bases removed from V and 8 bases from J, the gap between germline ends came to 21 bases. This CDR3 comprises 16 residues. CDR1 and CDR2 from the germline V gene are SEHNR and FQNEAQ (reference sequence). This CDR3 is CASKYYPQGSDSPLHF. In DNA, the CDR3 is TGTGCCAGCAAGTATTACCCCCAGGGGTCAGATTCACCCCTCCACTTT.

The rearrangement links TRBV19 to TRBJ1-6; D ambiguous. CDR1 is LNHDA and CDR2 is SQIVND in the germline V gene (reference sequence). V was pared by 5 bases and J by 6 bases, with 14 bases between. The CDR3 has 15 residues. In DNA, the CDR3 is TGTGCCAGTAGTGATCGGACTGGCGTTAATTCACCCCTCCACTTT. This encodes CASSDRTGVNSPLHF.

Points on this clone: Other DNA sequences in this specimen translate into the identical CDR3. The gene calls are TRBV11-2 and TRBJ2-7; no clear D. The V and J ends lost 5 bases and 4 bases respectively, with 6 bases between them. Germline loops: CDR1 SGHAT, CDR2 FQNNGV. The CDR3 consists of 11 residues. In DNA form, the CDR3 reads TGTGCCAGCAGCCTACTATACGAGCAGTACTTC. Amino acid sequence: CASSLLYEQYF.

V is TRBV7-9 and J is TRBJ2-7; 11 positions agree with TRBD1. Germline V gives CDR1 SEHNR, CDR2 FQNEAQ (reference sequence). CDR3 length: 15 residues. V shed 6 bases and J 3 bases; nucleotides not matched to a gene: 7. The CDR3 reads CASSLDRGQDYEQYF. CDR3 DNA sequence: TGTGCCAGCAGTTTGGACAGGGGGCAAGACTACGAGCAGTACTTC.

This chain joins TRBV5-6 and TRBJ2-2, with 7 bases matching TRBD2. V lost 0 bases to trimming and J lost 6 bases; unmatched junction nucleotides: 5. Germline V CDR1 and CDR2: SGHDT, YYEEEE. The CDR3 has 15 amino acids. DNA of the CDR3: TGTGCCAGCAGCTTGGTATGGGAGGGACCCGGGGAGCTGTTTTTT. Translated: CASSLVWEGPGELFF.